The clone carrying this TCR beta chain has a count of ten or more. Its antigen is unknown. CDR3 size: 17 residues. Per germline, CDR1 SNHLY and CDR2 FYNNEI. Trimming took off 6 bases at V and 7 bases at J, with 27 bases between the two ends. This specimen comes from a study of molecular identifiers for immune sequencing clone quantification. Across the whole study: Five aliquots were made in replicates from the RNA of 20,000 or 100,000 naive CD8 cells, and four were sequenced. Whole-study results and caveats: Even with more than 950,000 naive cells present, spiked Jurkat TCR RNA from one cell was reportedly detectable. Barcodes shared by identical TCR molecules could lead to underestimated sizes of highly expanded clones.

Sorting defined naive CD8 T cells as CD8+CD4-CCR7+CD45RA+. In TCRdb, the PCR reads were re-called with MiXCR into one record per CDR3 protein. The table lists about 640,000 distinct CDR3 sequences, around 20% of them singletons. The TCR was taken from a human donor in good health. Some libraries in this study had Jurkat cell RNA spiked in. The J gene is TRBJ1-2, the V gene TRBV2, with D maybe TRBD1 (6 bases). The sequenced sample was naive CD8+ T cells from blood, with Jurkat cell RNA spiked in. Subset of the sample: FACS-sorted CD8+CD4-CCR7+CD45RA+ naive T cells. The CDR3 nucleotides are TGTGCCAGCAGCCCCCGTTACGAGAACCGAGGGGGATCTGGCTACACCTTC. Amino acid sequence: CASSPRYENRGGSGYTF.